These T cell receptor beta chains were read from a single sample in a study of vaccination effects on CD4 cells after COVID-19. The table came from immunoSEQ multiplex PCR; TCRdb's copy has only in-frame clones and leaves some out. The table includes under 25,000 clones, roughly 76% detected once. Their antigens remain unidentified. Sequences were derived from CD4+ T cells from PBMCs cultured with SARS-CoV-2 spike peptides, sampled before COVID-19 vaccination. Source of these receptors: a human donor who received a COVID-19 vaccine. CDR3s include the opening cysteine and the closing phenylalanine or tryptophan. The D gene is left open where the match is weak. Rows may omit the clone size; those that give it use once, few, many or a size class.

V gene: TRBV6-2/TRBV6-3; D gene: -; CDR3 length: 14; J gene: TRBJ2-7; clone size: -; CDR3 DNA: TGTGCCAGCAGTTCGTGGGGTGGGGTCTACGAGCAGTACTTC; CDR3 protein: CASSSWGGVYEQYF
V gene: TRBV5-6; D gene: -; CDR3 length: 14; J gene: TRBJ2-1; clone size: -; CDR3 DNA: TGTGCCAGCAGCCTATCGGCTAGCTCCAATGAGCAGTTCTTC; CDR3 protein: CASSLSASSNEQFF
V gene: TRBV5-1; D gene: -; CDR3 length: 14; J gene: TRBJ1-3; clone size: -; CDR3 DNA: TGCGCCAGCAGCTTGGCGGGCAGGGGAAACACCATATATTTT; CDR3 protein: CASSLAGRGNTIYF
V gene: TRBV5-1; D gene: TRBD2; CDR3 length: 14; J gene: TRBJ2-1; clone size: -; CDR3 DNA: TGCGCCAGCTCCGGAGGGACTAGCGGTTATGAGCAGTTCTTC; CDR3 protein: CASSGGTSGYEQFF
V gene: TRBV10-3; D gene: TRBD1; CDR3 length: 14; J gene: TRBJ1-1; clone size: -; CDR3 DNA: TGTGCCATGAGCGGACAGGGGCAGGACGGTGAAGCTTTCTTT; CDR3 protein: CAMSGQGQDGEAFF
V gene: TRBV5-5; D gene: TRBD1; CDR3 length: 15; J gene: TRBJ1-1; clone size: -; CDR3 DNA: TGTGCCAGCAGCCCCATGGACAGGGTTGGTACTGAAGCTTTCTTT; CDR3 protein: CASSPMDRVGTEAFF
V gene: TRBV6-1; D gene: TRBD1; CDR3 length: 21; J gene: TRBJ2-1; clone size: -; CDR3 DNA: TGTGCCAGCAGTGAAGAATTTAGGTCAGGGGGACCGTCAACCCCGTACAATGAGCAGTTCTTC; CDR3 protein: CASSEEFRSGGPSTPYNEQFF
V gene: TRBV24-1; D gene: -; CDR3 length: 14; J gene: TRBJ1-6; clone size: once; CDR3 DNA: TGTGCCACCAGTGAAGACCAGGGAAATTCACCCCTCCACTTT; CDR3 protein: CATSEDQGNSPLHF
V gene: TRBV18; D gene: TRBD2; CDR3 length: 16; J gene: TRBJ2-1; clone size: -; CDR3 DNA: TGTGCCAGCTCACCACCCCCGGGAGGGCCTTCCAATGAGCAGTTCTTC; CDR3 protein: CASSPPPGGPSNEQFF
V gene: TRBV10-1; D gene: TRBD1; CDR3 length: 14; J gene: TRBJ2-3; clone size: few; CDR3 DNA: TGCGCCAGCAGTCAGGACAGGGTCACAGATACGCAGTATTTT; CDR3 protein: CASSQDRVTDTQYF
V gene: TRBV1; D gene: -; CDR3 length: 14; J gene: TRBJ1-2; clone size: -; CDR3 DNA: TGCACCAGCAGCCAGATCCGAATTAACTATGGCTACACCTTC; CDR3 protein: CTSSQIRINYGYTF
V gene: TRBV18; D gene: -; CDR3 length: 16; J gene: TRBJ1-2; clone size: -; CDR3 DNA: TGTGCCAGCTCACCACTGGACGCATTCCAGGGCTATGGCTACACCTTC; CDR3 protein: CASSPLDAFQGYGYTF
V gene: TRBV12-3/TRBV12-4; D gene: -; CDR3 length: 13; J gene: TRBJ1-1; clone size: -; CDR3 DNA: TGTGCCGGAGGGGGAGGGTTAAACACTGAAGCTTTCTTT; CDR3 protein: CAGGGGLNTEAFF
V gene: TRBV3-1/TRBV3-2; D gene: -; CDR3 length: 14; J gene: TRBJ2-4; clone size: -; CDR3 DNA: TGTGCCAGCAGCCCCGGTCTAGCCAAAAACATTCAGTACTTC; CDR3 protein: CASSPGLAKNIQYF
V gene: TRBV6-1; D gene: -; CDR3 length: 14; J gene: TRBJ1-3; clone size: -; CDR3 DNA: TGTGCCAGCAGTGAAAAGTTACTCGGAAACACCATATATTTT; CDR3 protein: CASSEKLLGNTIYF
V gene: TRBV20-1; D gene: -; CDR3 length: 13; J gene: TRBJ2-3; clone size: -; CDR3 DNA: TGCAGTGCTAGTTTGGGGTCCACAGATACGCAGTATTTT; CDR3 protein: CSASLGSTDTQYF
V gene: TRBV5-4; D gene: TRBD1; CDR3 length: 14; J gene: TRBJ2-1; clone size: few; CDR3 DNA: TGTGCCAGCAGCCTGACAGGGCCCTACAATGAGCAGTTCTTC; CDR3 protein: CASSLTGPYNEQFF
V gene: TRBV20-1; D gene: -; CDR3 length: 11; J gene: TRBJ1-2; clone size: few; CDR3 DNA: TGCAGTGCTAGAGCGGGGTACGGCTACACCTTC; CDR3 protein: CSARAGYGYTF